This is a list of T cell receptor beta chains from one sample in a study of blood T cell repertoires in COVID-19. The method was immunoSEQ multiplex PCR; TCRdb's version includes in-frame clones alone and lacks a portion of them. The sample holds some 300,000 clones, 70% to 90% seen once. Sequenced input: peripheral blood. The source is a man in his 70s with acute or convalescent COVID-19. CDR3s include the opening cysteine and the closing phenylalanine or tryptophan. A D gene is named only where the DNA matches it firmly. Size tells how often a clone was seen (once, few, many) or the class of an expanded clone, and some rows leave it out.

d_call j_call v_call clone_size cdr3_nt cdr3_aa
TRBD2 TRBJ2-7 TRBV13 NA TGTGCCAGCAGCCCCCCCGGACTAGCGTCCTACGAGCAGTACTTC CASSPPGLASYEQYF
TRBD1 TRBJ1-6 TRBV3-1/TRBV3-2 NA TGTGCCAGCAGCCAAGTTTATCAGGGGGGTTCACCCCTCCACTTT CASSQVYQGGSPLHF
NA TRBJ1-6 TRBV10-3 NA TGTGCCATCAGTGACTGGGACACCTATAATTCACCCCTCCACTTT CAISDWDTYNSPLHF
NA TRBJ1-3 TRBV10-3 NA TGTGCCATCAGCAGACAGGAGTCTGGAAACACCATATATTTT CAISRQESGNTIYF
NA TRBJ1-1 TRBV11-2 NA TGTGCCAGCAGCCCCGGCAGGGTTCCCGGAGCTTTCTTT CASSPGRVPGAFF
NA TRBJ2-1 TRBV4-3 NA TGCGCCAGCAGCCAAGTGGCCACAGCGGACTCCTACAATGAGCAGTTCTTC CASSQVATADSYNEQFF
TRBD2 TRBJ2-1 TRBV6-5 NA TGTGCCAGCAAGCGGGAGGATTCTAGGAATGAGCAGTTCTTC CASKREDSRNEQFF
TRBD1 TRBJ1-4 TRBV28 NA TGTGCCAGCAGCCCACCGGGACAGGGTAGTGAAAAACTGTTTTTT CASSPPGQGSEKLFF
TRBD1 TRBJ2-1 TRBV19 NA TGTGCCAGTAGTCCCCGGACAGGGGCCCACAATGAGCAGTTCTTC CASSPRTGAHNEQFF
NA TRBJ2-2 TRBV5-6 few TGTGCCAGCAGCTCGTGGTCAGGGGCCGGGGAGCTGTTTTTT CASSSWSGAGELFF
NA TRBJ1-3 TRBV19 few TGTGCCAGTAAACAGAGACCAATCTCTGGAAACACCATATATTTT CASKQRPISGNTIYF
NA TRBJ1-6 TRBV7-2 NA TGTGCCAGCAGCTTACGTATTACGTACAGGAGCTCCTATAATTCACCCCTCCACTTT CASSLRITYRSSYNSPLHF
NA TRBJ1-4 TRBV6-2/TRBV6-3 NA TGTGCCAGCAGTTCTCGGGCAGGGGCCACACTGGGTAATGAAAAACTGTTTTTT CASSSRAGATLGNEKLFF
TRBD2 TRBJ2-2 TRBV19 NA TGTGCCAGTAGTATAGGACTAGCGGGCGCGAACACCGGGGAGCTGTTTTTT CASSIGLAGANTGELFF
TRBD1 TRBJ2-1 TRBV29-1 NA TGCAGCGTTGAAGGGAACAGGGGGGCCAATGAGCAGTTCTTC CSVEGNRGANEQFF
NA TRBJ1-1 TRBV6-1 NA TGTGCCAGCAGTGATCAGGCCCTCCTTAACACTGAAGCTTTCTTT CASSDQALLNTEAFF
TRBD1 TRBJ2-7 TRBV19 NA TGTGCCAGTAGTCAGGGGGAGTCCTACGAGCAGTACTTC CASSQGESYEQYF
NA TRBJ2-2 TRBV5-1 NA TGCGCCAGCAGCTCCACTTCGAACACCGGGGAGCTGTTTTTT CASSSTSNTGELFF
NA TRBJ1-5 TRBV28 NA TGTGCCAGCAGTGGGGGGTCGGGCGGCAATCAGCCCCAGCATTTT CASSGGSGGNQPQHF
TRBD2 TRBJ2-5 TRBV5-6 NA TGTGCCAGCAGCTTGCAGAGCGGGGGGCCCCGCTCTGCTCAGACCCAGTACTTC CASSLQSGGPRSAQTQYF
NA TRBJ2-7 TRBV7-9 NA TGTGCCAGCAGCTCCAGGGCGACATACGAGCAGTACTTC CASSSRATYEQYF
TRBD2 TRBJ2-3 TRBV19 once TGTGCCAGTAGTCAACTAGCGGGCCTGAGCACAGATACGCAGTATTTT CASSQLAGLSTDTQYF
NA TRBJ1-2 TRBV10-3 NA TGTGCCATCAGTAGCGGGGTGCCGGGTAACTATGGCTACACCTTC CAISSGVPGNYGYTF
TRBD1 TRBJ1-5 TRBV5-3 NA TGTGCCAGAAGCCCAGGGGACAGGGGGCCCAATCAGCCCCAGCATTTT CARSPGDRGPNQPQHF
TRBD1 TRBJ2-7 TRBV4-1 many TGCGCCAGCAGCCACCGACAGGGAAGCTCCTACGAGCAGTACTTC CASSHRQGSSYEQYF
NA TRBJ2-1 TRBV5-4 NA TGTGCCAGCAGCCCGGGTGGCGGGGGCGCGTACAATGAGCAGTTCTTC CASSPGGGGAYNEQFF
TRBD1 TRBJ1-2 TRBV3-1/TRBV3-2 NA TGTGCCAGCAGCCTGACAGGGGATGGCTACACCTTC CASSLTGDGYTF
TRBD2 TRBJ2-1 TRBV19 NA TGTGCCAGTAGTATAGGCGGGCGGGGGACCTACAATGAGCAGTTCTTC CASSIGGRGTYNEQFF
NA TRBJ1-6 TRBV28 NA TGTGCCAGCAGGCTACCTCTCGCCCTTAATAATTCACCCCTCCACTTT CASRLPLALNNSPLHF
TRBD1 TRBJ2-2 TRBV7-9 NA TGTGCCAGCAGCTACCAGGGGGCGAACACCGGGGAGCTGTTTTTT CASSYQGANTGELFF
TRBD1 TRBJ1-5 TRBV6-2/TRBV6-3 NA TGTGCCAGCAGTTACTCTCGGACAGGGGCTCCAAATCAGCCCCAGCATTTT CASSYSRTGAPNQPQHF
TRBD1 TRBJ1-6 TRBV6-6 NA TGTGCCAGCAGTTGGACAGGGCTTAATTCACCCCTCCACTTT CASSWTGLNSPLHF
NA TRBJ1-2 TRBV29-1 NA TGCAGCGTGGGGCATCCCAGTTATGGCTACACCTTC CSVGHPSYGYTF
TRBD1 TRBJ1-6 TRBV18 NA TGTGCCAGCTCATCGAGGACAGGGTACGATTCACCCCTCCACTTT CASSSRTGYDSPLHF
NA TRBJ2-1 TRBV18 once TGTGCCAGCTCACCTGCGAGCGTTAGAAACAATGAGCAGTTCTTC CASSPASVRNNEQFF
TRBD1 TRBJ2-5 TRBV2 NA TGTGCCAGCAGTGTGGACAGGGTAGAGACCCAGTACTTC CASSVDRVETQYF
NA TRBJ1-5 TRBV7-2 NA TGTGCCAGCACCCTTTCGGGTCAGCCCCAGCATTTT CASTLSGQPQHF
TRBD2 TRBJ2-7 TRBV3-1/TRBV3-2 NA TGTGCCAGCAGCCAAGGGCTAGCGGAGGACGAGCAGTACTTC CASSQGLAEDEQYF
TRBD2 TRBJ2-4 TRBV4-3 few TGCGCCAGCAGCCAAGAGATGTTCACTAGCGGGAGGGGAAACATTCAGTACTTC CASSQEMFTSGRGNIQYF
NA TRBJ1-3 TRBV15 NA TGTGCCACCAGCAGAGAGTCCAGCGATCGAAACACCATATATTTT CATSRESSDRNTIYF
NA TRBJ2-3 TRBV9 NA TGTGCCAGCAGCGGATCGGGGTACACAGATACGCAGTATTTT CASSGSGYTDTQYF
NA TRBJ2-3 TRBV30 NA TGTGCCTGGAGTAGGCTAGCGTCCACAGATACGCAGTATTTT CAWSRLASTDTQYF
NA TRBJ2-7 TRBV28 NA TGTGCCAGCAGCTCCCCTATCGTTCAGGGGGGCTCCTACTACGAGCAGTACTTC CASSSPIVQGGSYYEQYF
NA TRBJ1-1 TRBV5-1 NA TGCGCCAGCAGCTTGGAGGCAGGGAGGGGTACCACTGAAGCTTTCTTT CASSLEAGRGTTEAFF
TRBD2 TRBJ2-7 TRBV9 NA TGTGCCAGCAGCCGACCCTTAGCGGGGGGGCTCTCCGAGCAGTACTTC CASSRPLAGGLSEQYF
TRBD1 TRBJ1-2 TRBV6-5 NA TGTGCCAGCAGTACGGGACAGGGTAGGGGCTACACCTTC CASSTGQGRGYTF
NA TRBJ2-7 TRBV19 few TGTGCCAGTAGAGACAGTATGACCCCCTACGAGCAGTACTTC CASRDSMTPYEQYF
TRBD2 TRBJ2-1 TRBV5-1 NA TGCGCCAGCGCGTGGGAGGGAAGCTCCTACAATGAGCAGTTCTTC CASAWEGSSYNEQFF
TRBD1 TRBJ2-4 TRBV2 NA TGTGCCAGCAGTGACTTTGAGGACAGGGGGGCCAAAAACATTCAGTACTTC CASSDFEDRGAKNIQYF
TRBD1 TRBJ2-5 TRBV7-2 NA TGTGCCAGCAGCCCGCGCCCGATGAATAACAGGGGGGTAAGGGAGACCCAGTACTTC CASSPRPMNNRGVRETQYF
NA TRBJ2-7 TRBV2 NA TGTGCCAGCCGCGAGCAGGGACATGTAAACGAGCAGTACTTC CASREQGHVNEQYF
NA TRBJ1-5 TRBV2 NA TGTGCCAGCAGTGATAACAGGAGAGGTCAGCCCCAGCATTTT CASSDNRRGQPQHF